What follows is one T cell receptor (beta chain) and its context. Participants, roughly 18 to 100 years old, spanned fewer than 30 US areas. Participants reported their clinical history, and cohort assignment relied on those reports. The data stem from a study of blood T cell repertoires in COVID-19. Study-level background: Some COVID-19 samples were acute and others convalescent; all came from the United States, Italy and Spain.

Libraries were prepared by immunoSEQ multiplex PCR; TCRdb keeps only in-frame clonotypes and omits some of them. This sample carries roughly 150,000 clones, about 80% of them seen once, and the ten largest clones take around 19%. The sequencing input was PBMCs or T cells enriched from blood (not recorded which). The TCR originated in a woman in her seventies in a cohort exposed to, infected with or recovered from COVID-19 (not recorded which).

The CDR3 protein is CASSLSSRTGYGYTF. The CDR3 bases are TGTGCCAGCAGTTTATCATCGAGGACTGGCTATGGCTACACCTTC. The rearrangement links TRBV27 to TRBJ1-2; D not certain. Germline loops: CDR1 MNHEY, CDR2 SMNVEV (reference sequence). This CDR3 is 15 amino acids long. The V gene lost 0 bases and the J gene lost 4 bases, with 12 bases spanning the gap.